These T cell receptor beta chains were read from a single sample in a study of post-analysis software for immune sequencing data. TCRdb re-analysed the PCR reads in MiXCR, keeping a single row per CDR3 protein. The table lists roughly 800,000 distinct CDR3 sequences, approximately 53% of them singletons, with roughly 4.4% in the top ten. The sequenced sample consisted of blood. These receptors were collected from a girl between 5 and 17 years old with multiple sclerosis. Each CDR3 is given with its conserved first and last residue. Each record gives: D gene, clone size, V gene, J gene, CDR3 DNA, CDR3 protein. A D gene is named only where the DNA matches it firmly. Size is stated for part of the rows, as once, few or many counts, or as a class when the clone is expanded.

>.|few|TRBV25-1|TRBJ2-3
TGTGCCAGCTTCTTTATAGCGGAGAATTCCGGTACGCAGTATTTT
CASFFIAENSGTQYF
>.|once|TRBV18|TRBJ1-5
TGTGCCAGCTCACCAGTGGCAGGGGGCAATCAGCCCCAGCATTTT
CASSPVAGGNQPQHF
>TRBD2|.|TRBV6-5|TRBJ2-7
TGTGCCAGCAGTTACCGTGGGGGGGCCTACGAGCAGTACTTC
CASSYRGGAYEQYF
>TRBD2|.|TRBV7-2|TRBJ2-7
TGTGCCAGCAGCTTAGGGGGGGGTAGATCCGAGCAGTACTTC
CASSLGGGRSEQYF
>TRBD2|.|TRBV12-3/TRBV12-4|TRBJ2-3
TGTGCCAGCAGTTTTAGAGGGAGGGCAGATACGCAGTATTTT
CASSFRGRADTQYF
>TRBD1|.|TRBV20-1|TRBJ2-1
TGCAGTGCCCCCCAGACAGGGGGCTACAATGAGCAGTTCTTC
CSAPQTGGYNEQFF
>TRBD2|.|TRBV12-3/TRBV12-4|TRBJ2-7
TGTGCCAGCAGTTTACGAGCGGGACCCCTCTACGAGCAGTACTTC
CASSLRAGPLYEQYF
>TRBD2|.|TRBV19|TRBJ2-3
TGTGCCAGTAGTATACTCAGCGGGACTAGCACAGATACGCAGTATTTT
CASSILSGTSTDTQYF
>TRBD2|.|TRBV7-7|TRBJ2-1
TGTGCCAGCAGCTTAGGCCCGCTAGCGGGGGGCCGCTTATCCTACAATGAGCAGTTCTTC
CASSLGPLAGGRLSYNEQFF
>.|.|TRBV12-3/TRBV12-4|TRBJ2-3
TGTGCCAGCAGTCCGACAGCTAGCACAGATACGCAGTATTTT
CASSPTASTDTQYF
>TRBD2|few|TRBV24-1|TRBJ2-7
TGTGCCACCAGTGACCCCGGGAGCGGGGCTAGCTCCTACGAGCAGTACTTC
CATSDPGSGASSYEQYF
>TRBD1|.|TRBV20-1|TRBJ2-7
TGCAGTGCCCCCAGTGGACAGGGGACAGTCTACGAGCAGTACTTC
CSAPSGQGTVYEQYF
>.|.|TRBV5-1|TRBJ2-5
TGCGCCAGCAAGGACATCCGGGCATCAGAGACCCAGTACTTC
CASKDIRASETQYF
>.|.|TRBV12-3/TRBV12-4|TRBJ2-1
TGTGCCAGCAGTTTAGTGTTCGGGGAGAACAATGAGCAGTTCTTC
CASSLVFGENNEQFF
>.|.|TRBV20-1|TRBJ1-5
TGCAGTGCTAAAGGGAAGGACGCTATGGGAAATCAGCCCCAGCATTTT
CSAKGKDAMGNQPQHF
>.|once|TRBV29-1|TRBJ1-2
TGCAGCGTTACCGACAGTAACTATGGCTACACCTTC
CSVTDSNYGYTF
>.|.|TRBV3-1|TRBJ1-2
TGTGCCAGCAGTCCTGGCCCGCTTGGAGGCTACACCTTC
CASSPGPLGGYTF
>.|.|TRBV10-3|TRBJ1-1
TGTGCCATCAGTCCGGGACCCCCTACTGAAGCTTTCTTT
CAISPGPPTEAFF
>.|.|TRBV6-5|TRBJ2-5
TGTGCCAGCAGTTACGGGCAGGGGGGGGAGGAGACCCAGTACTTC
CASSYGQGGEETQYF
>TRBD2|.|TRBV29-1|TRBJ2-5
TGCAGCGTTAGCGGGAGGGCCTGGGGAGAGACCCAGTACTTC
CSVSGRAWGETQYF
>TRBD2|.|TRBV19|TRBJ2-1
TGTGCCAGTAGTATCGGGACTAGCGGGGCGCGGGACAATGAGCAGTTCTTC
CASSIGTSGARDNEQFF
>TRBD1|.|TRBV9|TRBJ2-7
TGTGCCAGCAGCGTTTCACCGGACAGGGTCTACGAGCAGTACTTC
CASSVSPDRVYEQYF
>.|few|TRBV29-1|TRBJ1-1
TGCAGCGTAGTGTTCCGAGGGGCAGGGCGGACTGAAGCTTTCTTT
CSVVFRGAGRTEAFF
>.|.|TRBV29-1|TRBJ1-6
TGCAGCGCCGGAGGCAGGGGTTCACCCCTCCACTTT
CSAGGRGSPLHF
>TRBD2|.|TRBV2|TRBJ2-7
TGTGCCAGCTGCCTAGCGGGAGGGGAGGGTGCCTACGAGCAGTACTTC
CASCLAGGEGAYEQYF
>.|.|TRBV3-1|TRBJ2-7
TGTGCCAGCAGCCAAGATGTATGGGGGGACGAGCAGTACTTC
CASSQDVWGDEQYF
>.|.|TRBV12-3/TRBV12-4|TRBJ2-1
TGTGCCAGCAGTTCACCGAGGGGGTGGAAAGGTAATGAGCAGTTCTTC
CASSSPRGWKGNEQFF
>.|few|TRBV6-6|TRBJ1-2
TGTGCCAGCAGTCCCCCCCCAGGAGTCAGGGCCGTTTATGGCTACACCTTC
CASSPPPGVRAVYGYTF
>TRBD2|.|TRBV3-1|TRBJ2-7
TGTGCCAGCAGCCGCAGGACTAGCGGGGAACAGTACTTC
CASSRRTSGEQYF
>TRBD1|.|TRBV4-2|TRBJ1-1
TGTGCCAGCAGCCTATCAAACAGGGGCACTGAAGCTTTCTTT
CASSLSNRGTEAFF
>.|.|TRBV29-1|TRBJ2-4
TGCAGCGTTGAAGTAGCCAAAAACATTCAGTACTTC
CSVEVAKNIQYF
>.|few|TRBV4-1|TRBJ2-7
TGCGCCAGCAGCCACCCGGGACCGACTACCTACGAGCAGTACTTC
CASSHPGPTTYEQYF
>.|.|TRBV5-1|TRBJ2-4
TGCGCCAGCAGCCCCATCCGCGGGGACGATAACATTCAGTACTTC
CASSPIRGDDNIQYF
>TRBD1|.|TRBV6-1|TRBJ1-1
TGTGCCAGCAGTCTTTTAACCCCGGGACAGCTGAACACTGAAGCTTTCTTT
CASSLLTPGQLNTEAFF
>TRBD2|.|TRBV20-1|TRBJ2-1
TGCAGTGCCCGGGCTAGCGGGGGGGCCGGTGAGCAGTTCTTC
CSARASGGAGEQFF
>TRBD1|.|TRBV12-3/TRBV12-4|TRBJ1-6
TGTGCCAGCAGAGTGACCGGGACAGGGAACTCACCCCTCCACTTT
CASRVTGTGNSPLHF
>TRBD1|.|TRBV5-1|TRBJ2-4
TGCGCCAGCAGTGTCGGACAGGGGGTCATCTACGAGCTGTACTTC
CASSVGQGVIYELYF
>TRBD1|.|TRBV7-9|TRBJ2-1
TGTGCCAGCAGCTTAGAGGCAGGGGGCAGTGAGCAGTTCTTC
CASSLEAGGSEQFF
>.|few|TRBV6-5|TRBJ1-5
TGTGCCAGCAGTTACTACCAGGGGAGTCAGCCCCAGCATTTT
CASSYYQGSQPQHF
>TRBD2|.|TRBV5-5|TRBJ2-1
TGTGCCAGCAGCTTGGTTCTAGCGGGGGGGCCGGGCGATGAGCAGTTCTTC
CASSLVLAGGPGDEQFF
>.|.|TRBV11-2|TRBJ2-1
TGTGCCAGCAGCTTATGGGGGGACCCCTACAATGAGCAGTTCTTC
CASSLWGDPYNEQFF
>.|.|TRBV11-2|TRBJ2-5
TGTGCCAGCAGCTTAGCCCCAAGTGGGGCAGAGACCCAGTACTTC
CASSLAPSGAETQYF
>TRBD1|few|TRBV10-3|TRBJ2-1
TGTGCCATCAGTGAGGATCCGGGACAGGGATATTCCTACAATGAGCAGTTCTTC
CAISEDPGQGYSYNEQFF
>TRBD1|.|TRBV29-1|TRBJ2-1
TGCAGCGTTCCCGGGACAGGGACCGTCCGTGAGCAGTTCTTC
CSVPGTGTVREQFF
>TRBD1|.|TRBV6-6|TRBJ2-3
TGTGCCAGCAGTTACTCAGAGGGGGCGTCGCAGTATTTT
CASSYSEGASQYF
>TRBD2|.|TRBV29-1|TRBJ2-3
TGCAGCGTTGGCGGGAGTGCTACCGGGGATACGCAGTATTTT
CSVGGSATGDTQYF
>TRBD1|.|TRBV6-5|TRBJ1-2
TGTGCCAGCAGTTACAGCCGGACAGGGGGGATAGATGGCTACACCTTC
CASSYSRTGGIDGYTF
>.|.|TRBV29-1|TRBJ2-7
TGCAGCGTTGTCCTGGCATTACCCTACGAGCAGTACTTC
CSVVLALPYEQYF
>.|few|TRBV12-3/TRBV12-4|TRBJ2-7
TGTGCCAGCAGTTTTGGGGATCTCGAGCAGTACTTC
CASSFGDLEQYF
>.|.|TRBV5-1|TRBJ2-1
TGCGCCAGCAGCTTGGCCAAAGGAATGAGTGAGCAGTTCTTC
CASSLAKGMSEQFF